This TCR beta chain was sequenced for a study of blood T cell repertoires in COVID-19. Using immunoSEQ multiplex PCR, the repertoire was profiled, and TCRdb retains in-frame clones only, with some absent. The repertoire holds around 70,000 clones, with about four fifths as singletons. Per germline, CDR1 SNHLY and CDR2 FYNNEI. This CDR3 has 14 residues. The V and J ends lost 6 bases and 0 bases respectively, with 12 bases between them. The sequence was obtained from a human donor in a cohort sampled during active COVID-19. The rearrangement links TRBV2 to TRBJ2-7; no firm D call. The sequenced sample was peripheral blood. CDR3 protein: CASSPRLISYEQYF. DNA of the CDR3: TGTGCCAGCAGCCCGCGGTTAATCTCCTACGAGCAGTACTTC.